The rows below give T cell receptor beta chains drawn from one sample of a study of T cell repertoires in cytomegalovirus infection. TCRdb passed the reads through MiXCR, listing each CDR3 protein once. The data show about 100,000 distinct CDR3 sequences, 15% to 20% seen once. The sequenced sample was PBMCs. The receptors were sampled from a human donor in good health (CMV status not recorded). Some clones in this sample may be carry-over from other donors' samples. Both conserved end residues are part of each CDR3. D genes are given only for firm matches. A row's size may be missing; if present it is once, few, many or a size class.

many,TRBD1,TRBJ2-5,TRBV7-2,CASGQGQETQYF,TGTGCCAGCGGACAGGGCCAAGAGACCCAGTACTTC
.,.,TRBJ1-6,TRBV20-1,CSARVERGYNSPLHF,TGCAGTGCTAGAGTGGAGAGAGGGTATAATTCACCCCTCCACTTT
many,.,TRBJ2-1,TRBV20-1,CSARGLQEYNEQFF,TGCAGTGCTAGAGGGCTACAGGAGTACAATGAGCAGTTCTTC
.,.,TRBJ2-7,TRBV20-1,CSAGAPDYEQYF,TGCAGTGCGGGGGCCCCGGACTACGAGCAGTACTTC
many,TRBD1,TRBJ1-1,TRBV20-1,CSARDQGAGGTEAFF,TGCAGTGCTAGAGATCAGGGGGCAGGTGGCACTGAAGCTTTCTTT
many,.,TRBJ2-7,TRBV7-6,CASSNPGAYEQYF,TGTGCCAGCAGCAATCCGGGAGCCTACGAGCAGTACTTC
few,.,TRBJ2-2,TRBV5-6,CASSLGPGGSGELFF,TGTGCCAGCAGTTTAGGACCCGGAGGGTCCGGGGAGCTGTTTTTT
.,.,TRBJ1-1,TRBV6-2/TRBV6-3,CASTWGGGRTEAFF,TGTGCCAGCACCTGGGGAGGAGGTCGCACTGAAGCTTTCTTT
many,TRBD1,TRBJ1-2,TRBV28,CASSLKTGMPNYGYTF,TGTGCCAGCAGTTTGAAGACAGGGATGCCTAACTATGGCTACACCTTC
.,.,TRBJ1-1,TRBV9,CASSAQGWNTEAFF,TGTGCCAGCAGCGCGCAGGGATGGAACACTGAAGCTTTCTTT
.,.,TRBJ2-1,TRBV29-1,CSGNTNEQFF,TGCAGCGGCAACACAAATGAGCAGTTCTTC
few,TRBD1,TRBJ1-1,TRBV4-3,CASSQAQGGNTEAFF,TGCGCCAGCAGCCAAGCACAGGGGGGGAACACTGAAGCTTTCTTT
.,.,TRBJ2-2,TRBV7-2,CASSRRQAPGELFF,TGTGCCAGCAGCCGCCGGCAGGCACCCGGGGAGCTGTTTTTT
.,.,TRBJ1-1,TRBV4-3,CASSPRTDTEAFF,TGCGCCAGCAGCCCGCGAACGGACACTGAAGCTTTCTTT
many,.,TRBJ2-1,TRBV4-1,CASSQERVYNEQFF,TGCGCCAGCAGCCAAGAAAGGGTCTACAATGAGCAGTTCTTC
.,.,TRBJ1-1,TRBV27,CASSLRVGQGRAFF,TGTGCCAGCAGTTTAAGAGTAGGTCAAGGAAGGGCTTTCTTT
few,.,TRBJ2-5,TRBV2,CASRWETQYF,TGTGCCAGCAGGTGGGAGACCCAGTACTTC
many,.,TRBJ1-1,TRBV2,CASSETPTVEAFF,TGTGCCAGCAGTGAAACCCCGACAGTTGAAGCTTTCTTT
.,.,TRBJ1-1,TRBV6-2/TRBV6-3,CASSYTDIPGHLIPEYTEAFF,TGTGCCAGCAGTTACACAGACATTCCGGGCCATTTGATACCGGAGTACACTGAAGCTTTCTTT
few,.,TRBJ2-1,TRBV20-1,CSASQPPGNNEQFF,TGCAGTGCCTCCCAGCCCCCAGGGAACAATGAGCAGTTCTTC
.,.,TRBJ2-7,TRBV5-1,CASSLDPHSYEQYF,TGCGCCAGCAGCTTGGACCCTCACTCCTACGAGCAGTACTTC
few,.,TRBJ2-3,TRBV20-1,CSASQGTDTQYF,TGCAGTGCTAGTCAGGGAACAGATACGCAGTATTTT
few,.,TRBJ2-7,TRBV4-1,CASSRYFDTYEQYF,TGCGCCAGCAGCCGATACTTTGACACCTACGAGCAGTACTTC
.,.,TRBJ2-7,TRBV28,CASSLMGQYF,TGTGCCAGCAGTTTAATGGGGCAGTACTTC
many,.,TRBJ2-7,TRBV11-2,CASSLYLADYEQYF,TGTGCCAGCAGCTTATATCTGGCCGATTACGAGCAGTACTTC
many,.,TRBJ1-2,TRBV12-3/TRBV12-4,CASSFHGDGYTF,TGTGCCAGCAGTTTTCACGGGGATGGCTACACCTTC
many,.,TRBJ1-2,TRBV7-2,CASSLASTYYGYTF,TGTGCCAGCAGCTTAGCGTCCACCTACTATGGCTACACCTTC
many,.,TRBJ1-4,TRBV7-2,CASSLGTGGEKLFF,TGTGCCAGCAGCTTAGGGACCGGGGGTGAAAAACTGTTTTTT
many,TRBD1,TRBJ1-2,TRBV7-2,CASSPRTGGGYTF,TGTGCCAGCAGCCCTAGGACAGGGGGTGGCTACACCTTC
.,TRBD2,TRBJ2-1,TRBV3-1,CASSLLRTSDWNEQFF,TGTGCCAGCAGCCTACTCCGGACTAGCGATTGGAATGAGCAGTTCTTC
many,.,TRBJ1-1,TRBV7-2,CASSLIVNTEAFF,TGTGCCAGCAGCTTAATCGTGAACACTGAAGCTTTCTTT
few,TRBD2,TRBJ2-1,TRBV29-1,CSALLAGGSYNEQFF,TGCAGCGCCTTACTAGCGGGGGGCTCCTACAATGAGCAGTTCTTC
many,.,TRBJ1-4,TRBV7-9,CASSSNRQTTNEKLFF,TGTGCCAGCAGCTCGAATAGACAGACAACTAATGAAAAACTGTTTTTT
.,TRBD2,TRBJ2-3,TRBV4-2,CASSQDRSSGRAFTDTQYF,TGTGCCAGCAGCCAAGATCGTTCGAGCGGGAGAGCCTTCACAGATACGCAGTATTTT
many,TRBD2,TRBJ2-5,TRBV9,CASSVGTSGFAPQETQYF,TGTGCCAGCAGCGTAGGGACTAGCGGCTTTGCCCCCCAAGAGACCCAGTACTTC
many,.,TRBJ1-5,TRBV29-1,CSVMTGGQPQHF,TGCAGCGTGATGACAGGCGGCCAGCCCCAGCATTTT
many,.,TRBJ2-3,TRBV7-2,CASSPTGNPTDTQYF,TGTGCCAGCAGCCCTACAGGGAACCCGACAGATACGCAGTATTTT
many,.,TRBJ1-1,TRBV6-2/TRBV6-3,CASSPRMNTEAFF,TGTGCCAGCAGTCCCAGAATGAACACTGAAGCTTTCTTT
many,TRBD2,TRBJ2-3,TRBV7-2,CASSQARLAGNTDTQYF,TGTGCCAGCAGTCAAGCCAGGCTAGCGGGGAACACAGATACGCAGTATTTT
many,.,TRBJ2-5,TRBV5-1,CASSLRQAGLQTQYF,TGCGCCAGCAGCTTGAGACAAGCAGGGCTCCAGACCCAGTACTTC
many,TRBD2,TRBJ2-1,TRBV7-2,CASSTTSGGAEQFF,TGTGCCAGCAGCACAACTAGCGGGGGGGCTGAGCAGTTCTTC
many,TRBD1,TRBJ2-7,TRBV10-3,CAISPGQGNYEQYF,TGTGCCATCAGCCCGGGACAGGGTAACTACGAGCAGTACTTC
many,TRBD2,TRBJ2-3,TRBV7-2,CASSSLGGGTDTQYF,TGTGCCAGCAGCTCGCTCGGGGGGGGCACAGATACGCAGTATTTT
.,.,TRBJ2-7,TRBV19,CASSIRQGGYEQYF,TGTGCCAGTAGTATACGGCAGGGGGGATACGAGCAGTACTTC
.,.,TRBJ2-2,TRBV11-2,CASSLDRTPGELFF,TGTGCCAGCAGCTTAGATAGGACTCCCGGGGAGCTGTTTTTT
few,.,TRBJ1-4,TRBV6-1,CASRRKTGTTNEKLFF,TGTGCCAGCAGGCGTAAAACAGGGACAACTAATGAAAAACTGTTTTTT
few,.,TRBJ2-7,TRBV20-1,CSARAGAPYEQYF,TGCAGTGCTAGGGCGGGGGCCCCCTACGAGCAGTACTTC
.,TRBD1,TRBJ2-2,TRBV6-1,CASSSGTGNLGELFF,TGTGCCAGCAGTTCAGGGACAGGGAACCTCGGGGAGCTGTTTTTT
many,.,TRBJ2-5,TRBV7-2,CASSPTIAQETQYF,TGTGCCAGCAGCCCTACGATCGCCCAAGAGACCCAGTACTTC
.,.,TRBJ1-2,TRBV12-3/TRBV12-4,CASSTRTTGGGYTF,TGTGCCAGCAGCACAAGGACTACTGGAGGCGGCTACACCTTC
.,TRBD1,TRBJ2-7,TRBV28,CASSVGGDRGSYEQYF,TGTGCCAGCAGCGTCGGGGGGGACAGGGGTTCGTACGAGCAGTACTTC
many,.,TRBJ1-2,TRBV29-1,CSVGAGDNYGYTF,TGCAGCGTTGGGGCAGGAGATAACTATGGCTACACCTTC
few,TRBD1,TRBJ1-5,TRBV27,CASSSAGTGNRPQHF,TGTGCCAGCAGTTCCGCCGGGACAGGGAATCGGCCCCAGCATTTT
.,TRBD1,TRBJ1-1,TRBV5-6,CASSFQDRVTEAFF,TGTGCCAGCAGCTTCCAAGACAGGGTAACTGAAGCTTTCTTT
many,TRBD1,TRBJ1-1,TRBV7-2,CASIQGGNNTEAFF,TGTGCCAGCATCCAGGGGGGGAACAACACTGAAGCTTTCTTT
few,.,TRBJ1-1,TRBV23-1,CASSQLRQGDGGFF,TGCGCCAGCAGTCAATTAAGGCAGGGTGACGGGGGTTTCTTT
many,.,TRBJ1-5,TRBV7-6,CASSSPSQPQHF,TGTGCCAGCAGCTCCCCTTCACAGCCCCAGCATTTT
.,.,TRBJ2-7,TRBV7-6,CASSRGVAYEQYF,TGTGCCAGCAGCCGTGGGGTGGCCTACGAGCAGTACTTC
few,TRBD1,TRBJ2-7,TRBV9,CASSLRDRPYEQYF,TGTGCCAGCAGCCTCCGGGACAGACCCTACGAGCAGTACTTC